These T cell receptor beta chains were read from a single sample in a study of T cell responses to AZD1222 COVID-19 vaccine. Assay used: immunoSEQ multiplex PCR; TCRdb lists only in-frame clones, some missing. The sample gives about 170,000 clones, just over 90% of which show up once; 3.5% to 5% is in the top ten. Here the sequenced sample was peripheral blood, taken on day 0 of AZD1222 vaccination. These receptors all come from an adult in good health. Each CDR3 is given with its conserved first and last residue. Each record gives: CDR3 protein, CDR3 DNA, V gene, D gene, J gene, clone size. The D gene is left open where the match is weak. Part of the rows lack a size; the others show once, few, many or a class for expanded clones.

CASSFIGTALEAFF | TGTGCCAGCAGCTTCATAGGGACAGCCCTTGAAGCTTTCTTT | TRBV7-8 | TRBD1 | TRBJ1-1 | .
CASSIDPWKPSSYNEQFF | TGTGCCAGTAGTATAGATCCATGGAAACCCTCCTCCTACAATGAGCAGTTCTTC | TRBV19 | . | TRBJ2-1 | .
CASSLDQGAGTEAFF | TGTGCCAGCAGCCTAGATCAGGGGGCGGGCACTGAAGCTTTCTTT | TRBV5-4 | TRBD1 | TRBJ1-1 | once
CASRPSAATYGYTF | TGTGCAAGTCGCCCCTCAGCAGCCACCTATGGCTACACCTTC | TRBV12-2 | . | TRBJ1-2 | .
CASSRGGITYEQYF | TGTGCCAGCAGTCGTGGAGGGATCACCTACGAGCAGTACTTC | TRBV27 | . | TRBJ2-7 | .
CASSQESGVNSPLHF | TGTGCCAGCAGCCAAGAATCAGGCGTAAATTCACCCCTCCACTTT | TRBV3-1/TRBV3-2 | . | TRBJ1-6 | .
CASSLRGVEGYTF | TGTGCCAGCAGCTTGCGGGGGGTTGAAGGCTACACCTTC | TRBV5-4 | . | TRBJ1-2 | .
CASRSQWDYGYTF | TGTGCCAGCAGATCCCAGTGGGACTATGGCTACACCTTC | TRBV27 | . | TRBJ1-2 | .
CASSLGGVRNTEAFF | TGTGCCAGCAGCTTAGGGGGGGTTCGGAACACTGAAGCTTTCTTT | TRBV7-2 | . | TRBJ1-1 | .
CASSESQHYEQYF | TGCGCCAGCAGTGAGTCTCAACACTACGAGCAGTACTTC | TRBV10-2 | . | TRBJ2-7 | .
CASSQVTGFTNTIYF | TGTGCCAGCAGCCAAGTCACAGGGTTTACGAACACCATATATTTT | TRBV3-1/TRBV3-2 | . | TRBJ1-3 | .
CASSSRTMGDTDTQYF | TGTGCCAGCAGCTCCCGGACTATGGGGGACACAGATACGCAGTATTTT | TRBV5-5 | . | TRBJ2-3 | .
CASSLGLFYEQYF | TGTGCCAGCAGTTTGGGACTTTTCTACGAGCAGTACTTC | TRBV12-3/TRBV12-4 | . | TRBJ2-7 | .
CSVDPGGGTEAFF | TGCAGCGTTGACCCGGGGGGGGGCACTGAAGCTTTCTTT | TRBV29-1 | . | TRBJ1-1 | .
CASSKVMGGANTKWETQYF | TGTGCCAGCAGCAAAGTAATGGGAGGGGCCAACACAAAATGGGAGACCCAGTACTTC | TRBV11-2 | TRBD2 | TRBJ2-5 | .
CASSLVGGGGGYNEQFF | TGCGCCAGCAGCTTGGTTGGTGGCGGGGGGGGTTACAATGAGCAGTTCTTC | TRBV5-1 | TRBD2 | TRBJ2-1 | .
CASSFNRGNYGYTF | TGTGCCAGCAGTTTCAACAGGGGAAACTATGGCTACACCTTC | TRBV6-6 | TRBD1 | TRBJ1-2 | few
CASRRPGTGVSRTNEKLFF | TGTGCCAGCAGACGACCCGGGACAGGGGTCTCTCGAACTAATGAAAAACTGTTTTTT | TRBV7-9 | TRBD1 | TRBJ1-4 | .
CAISEPRGREQETQYF | TGTGCCATCAGTGAGCCCCGAGGGCGGGAGCAAGAGACCCAGTACTTC | TRBV10-3 | TRBD2 | TRBJ2-5 | .
CASSLRDTAEAFF | TGTGCCAGCAGTCTCCGGGACACGGCTGAAGCTTTCTTT | TRBV27 | . | TRBJ1-1 | once
CASSPGYEQYF | TGTGCCAGCAGTCCGGGATACGAGCAGTACTTC | TRBV25-1 | . | TRBJ2-7 | .
CASSPGAGYYGYTF | TGTGCCAGCTCACCCGGGGCAGGGTACTATGGCTACACCTTC | TRBV18 | . | TRBJ1-2 | once
CASNPEVYAGYTF | TGTGCCAGCAACCCGGAGGTGTACGCTGGCTACACCTTC | TRBV5-5 | . | TRBJ1-2 | .
CASSTGQYNEQFF | TGTGCCAGCAGCACGGGACAGTACAATGAGCAGTTCTTC | TRBV7-7 | TRBD1 | TRBJ2-1 | .
CASSPDRGWEKLFF | TGTGCCAGCAGCCCGGACAGGGGATGGGAAAAACTGTTTTTT | TRBV11-2 | TRBD1 | TRBJ1-4 | .
CASSPGQDYNEQFF | TGTGCCAGCAGTCCGGGACAAGACTACAATGAGCAGTTCTTC | TRBV6-4 | . | TRBJ2-1 | medium-sized
CASSQGPTYEQYF | TGCGCCAGCAGCCAAGGACCGACCTACGAGCAGTACTTC | TRBV4-1 | . | TRBJ2-7 | .
CASSVLTNFNSPLHF | TGTGCCAGCAGCGTGCTCACAAACTTCAATTCACCCCTCCACTTT | TRBV5-6 | . | TRBJ1-6 | .
CASSTTNINTKAFF | TGTGCCAGCAGCACAACCAACATTAATACTAAAGCTTTCTTT | TRBV9 | . | TRBJ1-1 | .